This T cell receptor beta chain was recorded in a study of T-cell memory formation after mild COVID-19. Study background: TCR clusters were mostly donor specific.

TCR alpha and TCR beta cDNA libraries carrying sample barcodes and UMIs were produced by 5'RACE using constant-segment primers. Each CDR3 protein gets one entry after TCRdb re-called the 5' RACE reads with MiXCR. Of over 350,000 distinct CDR3 sequences in the sample, 15% to 20% are singletons; the top ten hold around a fifth. With 3 bases removed from V and 1 base from J, the gap between germline ends came to 10 bases. The CDR3 length is 14 residues. Germline V lookup: CDR1 SGHRS, CDR2 YFSETQ. The study's findings and limits: Among clones peaking at day 37 in the second wave, SARS-CoV-2 specificity remained unconfirmed. Some SARS-CoV-2-responding clones were already detected in memory before infection.

A remark on this clonotype: Its matching antigen is unknown.

This clonotype originated in a man between 18 and 29 years old who had mild COVID-19 (a few samples of this study predate the infection). Cell type and time point are not known. The V call is TRBV5-1, the J call TRBJ1-1; no definite D call. Sequencing was done on a sample of PBMCs or a T cell subset sorted from them (not recorded which). The DNA of the CDR3 is TGCGCCAGCAGCTCGGAACCTGAGAACACTGAAGCTTTCTTT. This encodes CASSSEPENTEAFF.